The entry below describes one TCR beta chain. Survey-level immunoSEQ sequencing profiled the TCR beta repertoire. Here immunoSEQ multiplex PCR was the method, and the copy in TCRdb shows in-frame clones only, minus some. This table has around 49,000 clones, over 90% appearing once. From germline, CDR1 is MNHEY and CDR2 SVGAGI. This CDR3 contains 15 residues. V lost 4 bases and J lost 0, with 10 bases in between. The receptor was derived from a middle-aged man with rheumatoid arthritis. The gene calls are TRBV6-5 and TRBJ1-3; D unresolved. The sequencing sample was made of PBMCs. CDR3 residues: CASSSWAHSGNTIYF. The CDR3 DNA sequence: TGTGCCAGCAGTTCCTGGGCCCACTCTGGAAACACCATATATTTT.